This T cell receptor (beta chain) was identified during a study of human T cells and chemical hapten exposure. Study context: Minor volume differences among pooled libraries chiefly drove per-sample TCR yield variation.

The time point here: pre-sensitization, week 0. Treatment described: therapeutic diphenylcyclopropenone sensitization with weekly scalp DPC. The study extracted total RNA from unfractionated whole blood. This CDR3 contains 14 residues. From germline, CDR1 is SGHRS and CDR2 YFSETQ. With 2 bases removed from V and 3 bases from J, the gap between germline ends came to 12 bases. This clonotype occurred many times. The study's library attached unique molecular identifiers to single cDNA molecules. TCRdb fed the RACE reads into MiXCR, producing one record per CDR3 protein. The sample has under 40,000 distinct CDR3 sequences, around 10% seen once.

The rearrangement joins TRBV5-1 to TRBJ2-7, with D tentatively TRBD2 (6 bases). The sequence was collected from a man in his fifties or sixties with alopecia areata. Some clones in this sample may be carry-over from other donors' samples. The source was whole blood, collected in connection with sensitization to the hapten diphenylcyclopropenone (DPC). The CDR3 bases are TGCGCCAGCAGCTTCGGACGGACTATCTACGAGCAGTACTTC. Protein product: CASSFGRTIYEQYF.